This T cell receptor beta chain was found in a study of post-analysis software for immune sequencing data. Turning to the study itself: Relapsing-remitting, secondary progressive and progressive-relapsing courses of multiple sclerosis were included.

Regarding the study as a whole: Normalized Chao1 diversity was significantly lower in multiple sclerosis patients than in controls. TRBV segments more frequent in patients than in controls numbered five and included TRBV5-6, TRBV5-1 and TRBV20-1. The authors found that F measure strongly co-clustered same-batch samples.

Tagging with unique molecular identifiers was a feature of the TCR beta cDNA libraries. TCRdb reprocessed the PCR reads with MiXCR, giving one entry per CDR3 protein. The sample holds hundreds of thousands of distinct CDR3 sequences, approximately 53% seen once. Turning to this clonotype: Antigen unknown.

This CDR3 comprises 13 residues. V gave up 1 base and J gave up 5 bases, with 9 bases separating them. Per germline, CDR1 SGHTA and CDR2 FQGTGA. The origin of this receptor is a girl aged 5 to 17 with multiple sclerosis. The chain links TRBV7-3 to TRBJ2-7; D is undetermined. The sample consisted of blood. The CDR3 reads CASSLNLGDEQYF. The CDR3 DNA is TGTGCCAGCAGCTTAAATCTAGGAGACGAGCAGTACTTC.